The TCR beta chain described here comes from a study of blood T cell repertoires in COVID-19. Across the study: COVID-19 samples collected from the United States, Italy and Spain covered acute and convalescent phases. In each case, the material was cDNA or gDNA derived from T cells, B-cell-depleted T cells, or PBMCs.

In the authors' methods: For nucleated cells, counts were estimated from reference gene primer amplification. Produced via immunoSEQ multiplex PCR; TCRdb's table is partial and in-frame only. Clone size and V and J calls were adopted from that table, with D and trimming inferred from the DNA. The sample lists about 330,000 clones, approximately 85% occurring once. V dropped 9 bases and J dropped 0 bases, with 17 bases sitting between them. The CDR3 length is 16 residues. Germline CDR1 SNHLY, CDR2 FYNNEI. The sequencing input was peripheral blood. The sequence was obtained from a human donor in a cohort sampled during active COVID-19. This chain uses TRBV2 with TRBJ1-4, with D perhaps matching TRBD1 (6 bases). This CDR3 is CASVTGSRSTNEKLFF. DNA of the CDR3: TGTGCCAGTGTTACAGGGTCTAGGTCAACTAATGAAAAACTGTTTTTT.